The source of this T cell receptor (beta chain) is a study of blood T cell repertoires in COVID-19 (TCRdb year 2020). Regarding the study in general: Samples covering the acute and convalescent phases of COVID-19 were provided by collaborators in the United States, Italy and Spain. The prospective study material was composed of cDNA or gDNA derived from T cells, B-cell-depleted T cells, or PBMCs. Deeply sampled blood TCRbeta repertoires from subjects exposed to, actively infected with, or recovered from COVID-19 were included in the dataset. A freely available public database, intended as a resource for researchers studying the immune response to SARS-CoV-2, is where the repertoires were released. The samples were drawn from two sources: the first 160 participants of the ongoing ImmuneRACE study, and 1,000 to 1,500 subjects contributed by 6 global collaborators. A de-identified subject ID, COVID-19 status, age in years and sex were almost always included in the sample metadata. HLA class I and class II types, where available, came from metadata supplied by the sample provider rather than from assay-based typing. Study-wide findings and limitations: The quantity of clinical and demographic metadata differed by source and by participant and was supplied without curation.

CDR1 and CDR2 were assigned from the germline V gene as SGHTA and FQGTGA. Trimming costs V 1 base and J 4 bases, and their ends lie 13 bases apart. The CDR3, from cysteine to phenylalanine, totals 15 residues. Kept here is only the CDR3 DNA, which spans 45 bases and is read in frame from base 1. The collaborating institutions used their own protocols to collect whole blood in K2EDTA tubes. For TCRbeta analysis, collaborators shipped samples in one of three forms: frozen whole blood, isolated PBMCs, or DNA extracted from either of those sample types. Details on this clone: Its antigen remains undetermined. No base quality values were provided; no much bigger clone lies one nucleotide off.

The immunoSEQ Assay, a bias-controlled multiplex PCR, was used to amplify TCRbeta CDR3 regions from genomic DNA. The source study handled its data this way. Nucleated cell counts per sample were estimated from amplification of reference gene primers within the assay. To quantify the absolute abundance of each unique TCRbeta CDR3 rearrangement, sequence reads were collapsed and filtered. For each sample, productive Simpson clonality was calculated by taking the square root of Simpson's diversity index across productive rearrangements. What TCRdb holds here is the immuneACCESS table cut down to in-frame rearrangements. Part of the clones is not present; checked against another copy, under half of the missing clones reflect an unresolved V gene, and the others are unexplained. That table supplies the V and J calls and clone size; D and trimming were determined from the DNA. This sample comprises approximately 45,000 clones, 87% of them detected only once. The biggest ten clones account for 4.5% to 6% of the sample.

The V gene is TRBV7-3 and the J gene is TRBJ2-5; the D gene is perhaps TRBD1, on 5 matching bases. Sequenced material: peripheral blood. The clonotype was recovered from a human donor in a cohort sampled during active COVID-19. The nucleotide sequence reads TGTGCCAGCAGCTTAAGTCCAGGGAAGGGAGAGACCCAGTACTTC. This translates into CASSLSPGKGETQYF.